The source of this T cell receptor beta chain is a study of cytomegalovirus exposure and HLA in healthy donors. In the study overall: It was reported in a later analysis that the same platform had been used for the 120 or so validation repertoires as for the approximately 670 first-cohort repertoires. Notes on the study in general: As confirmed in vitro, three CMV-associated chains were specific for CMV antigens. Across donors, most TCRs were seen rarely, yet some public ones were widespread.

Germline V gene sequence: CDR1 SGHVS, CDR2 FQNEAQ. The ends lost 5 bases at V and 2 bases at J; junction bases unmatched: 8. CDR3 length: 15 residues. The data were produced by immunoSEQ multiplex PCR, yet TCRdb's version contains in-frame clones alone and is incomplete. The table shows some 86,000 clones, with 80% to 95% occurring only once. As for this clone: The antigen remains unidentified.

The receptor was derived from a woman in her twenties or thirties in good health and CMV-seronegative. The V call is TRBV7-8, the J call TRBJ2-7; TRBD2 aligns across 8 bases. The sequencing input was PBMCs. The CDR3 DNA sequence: TGTGCCAGCAGCGTCAGACTAGCGTTTACCTACGAGCAGTACTTC. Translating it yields CASSVRLAFTYEQYF.